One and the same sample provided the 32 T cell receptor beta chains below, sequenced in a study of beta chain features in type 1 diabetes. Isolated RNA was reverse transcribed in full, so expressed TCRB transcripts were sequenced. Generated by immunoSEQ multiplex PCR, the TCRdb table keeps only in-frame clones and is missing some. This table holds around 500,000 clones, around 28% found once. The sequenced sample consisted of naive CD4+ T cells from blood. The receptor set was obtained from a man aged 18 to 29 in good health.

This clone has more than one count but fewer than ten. CDR3 bases: TGTGCCATCAGTGAGGAGGAGCGGGAGTGGTACGAGCAGTACTTC. As protein: CAISEEEREWYEQYF. This chain joins TRBV10-3 and TRBJ2-7; 8 nucleotides align to TRBD2. The CDR3 covers 15 residues. Losses at the gene ends were 2 bases for V and 4 bases for J; bases not matched to a gene: 7. Germline V gene data show CDR1 as ENHRY and CDR2 as SYGVKD.

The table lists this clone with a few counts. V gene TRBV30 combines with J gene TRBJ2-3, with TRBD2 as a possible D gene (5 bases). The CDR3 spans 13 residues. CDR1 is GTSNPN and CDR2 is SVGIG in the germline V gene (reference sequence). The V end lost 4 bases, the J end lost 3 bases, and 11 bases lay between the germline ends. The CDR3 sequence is CAWNPGNTDTQYF. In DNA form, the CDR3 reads TGTGCCTGGAACCCCGGGAATACAGATACGCAGTATTTT.

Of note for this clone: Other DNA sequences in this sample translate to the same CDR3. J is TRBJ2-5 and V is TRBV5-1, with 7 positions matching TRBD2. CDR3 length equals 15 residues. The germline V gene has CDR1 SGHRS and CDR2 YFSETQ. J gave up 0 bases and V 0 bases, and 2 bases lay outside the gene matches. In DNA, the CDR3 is TGCGCCAGCAGCTTGGGGCTAGCGGACCAAGAGACCCAGTACTTC. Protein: CASSLGLADQETQYF.

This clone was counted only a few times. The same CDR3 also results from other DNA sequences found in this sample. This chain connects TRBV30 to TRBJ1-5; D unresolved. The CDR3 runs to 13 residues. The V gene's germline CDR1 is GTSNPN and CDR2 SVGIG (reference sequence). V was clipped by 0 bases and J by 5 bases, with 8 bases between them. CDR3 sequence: CAWSVRGDQPQHF. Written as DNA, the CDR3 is TGTGCCTGGAGTGTACGGGGTGATCAGCCCCAGCATTTT. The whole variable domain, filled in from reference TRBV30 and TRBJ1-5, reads SQTIHQWPATLVQPVGSPLSLECTVEGTSNPNLYWYRQAAGRGLQLLFYSVGIGQISSEVPQNLSASRPQDRQFILSSKKLLLSDSGFYLCAWSVRGDQPQHFGDGTRLSIL.

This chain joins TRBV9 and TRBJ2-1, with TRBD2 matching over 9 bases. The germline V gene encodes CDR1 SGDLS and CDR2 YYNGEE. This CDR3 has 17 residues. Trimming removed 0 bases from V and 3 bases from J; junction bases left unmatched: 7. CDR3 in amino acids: CASSVGSASGVYNEQFF. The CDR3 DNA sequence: TGTGCCAGCAGCGTAGGGTCCGCTAGCGGGGTCTACAATGAGCAGTTCTTC.

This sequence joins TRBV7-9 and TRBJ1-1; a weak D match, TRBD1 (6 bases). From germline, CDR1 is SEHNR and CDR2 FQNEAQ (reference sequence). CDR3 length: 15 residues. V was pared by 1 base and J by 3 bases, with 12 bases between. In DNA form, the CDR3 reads TGTGCCAGCAGCTTAGGTTCAGGGGACGACACTGAAGCTTTCTTT. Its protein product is CASSLGSGDDTEAFF.

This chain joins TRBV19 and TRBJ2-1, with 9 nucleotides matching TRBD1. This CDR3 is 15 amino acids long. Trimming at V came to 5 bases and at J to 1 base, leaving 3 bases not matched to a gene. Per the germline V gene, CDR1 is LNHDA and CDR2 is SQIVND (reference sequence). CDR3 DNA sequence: TGTGCCAGTAGTTTACAGGGGGCTTCCTACAATGAGCAGTTCTTC. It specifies CASSLQGASYNEQFF.

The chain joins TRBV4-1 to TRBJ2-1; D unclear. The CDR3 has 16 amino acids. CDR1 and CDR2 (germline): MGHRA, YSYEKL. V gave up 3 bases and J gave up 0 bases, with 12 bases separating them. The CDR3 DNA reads TGCGCCAGCAGCCACCCAAAGGGCCTCTCCTACAATGAGCAGTTCTTC. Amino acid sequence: CASSHPKGLSYNEQFF.

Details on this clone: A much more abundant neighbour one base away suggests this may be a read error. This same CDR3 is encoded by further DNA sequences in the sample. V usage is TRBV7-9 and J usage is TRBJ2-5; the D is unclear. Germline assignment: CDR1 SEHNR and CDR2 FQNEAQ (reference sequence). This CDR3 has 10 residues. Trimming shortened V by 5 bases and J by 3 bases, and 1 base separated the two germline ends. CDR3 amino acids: CASSEETQYF. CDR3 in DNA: TGTGCCAGCAGCGAAGAGACCCAGTACTTC. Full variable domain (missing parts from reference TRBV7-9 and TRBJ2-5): DTGVSQNPRHKITKRGQNVTFRCDPISEHNRLYWYRQTLGQGPEFLTYFQNEAQLEKSRLLSDRFSAERPKGSFSTLEIQRTEQGDSAMYLCASSEETQYFGPGTRLLVL.

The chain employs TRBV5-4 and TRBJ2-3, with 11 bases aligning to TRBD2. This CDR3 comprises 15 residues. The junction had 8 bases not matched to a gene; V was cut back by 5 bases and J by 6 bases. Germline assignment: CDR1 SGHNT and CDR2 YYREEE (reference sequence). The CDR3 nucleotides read TGTGCCAGCAGACCGACTAGCGGGGCCTACGATACGCAGTATTTT. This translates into CASRPTSGAYDTQYF.

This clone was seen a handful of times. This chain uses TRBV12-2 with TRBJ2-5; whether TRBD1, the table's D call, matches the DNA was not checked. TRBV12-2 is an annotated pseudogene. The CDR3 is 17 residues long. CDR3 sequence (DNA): TGTGCAAGTCGCGGACACAGGGGGCCGAAAGTACAAGAGACCCAGTACTTC. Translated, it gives CASRGHRGPKVQETQYF.

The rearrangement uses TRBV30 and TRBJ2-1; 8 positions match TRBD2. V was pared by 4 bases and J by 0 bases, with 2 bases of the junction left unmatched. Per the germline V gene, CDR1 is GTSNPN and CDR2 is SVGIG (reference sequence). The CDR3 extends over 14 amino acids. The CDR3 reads CAWIAGRSYNEQFF. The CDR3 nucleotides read TGTGCCTGGATAGCGGGACGCTCCTACAATGAGCAGTTCTTC.

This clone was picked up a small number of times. This chain's CDR3 is CASSFRVRLHLKYF. DNA for the CDR3: TGTGCCAGCAGTTTCCGGGTCCGTCTTCACCTTAAGTACTTC. The chain couples TRBV28 to TRBJ2-5; D ambiguous. Between the trimmed V and J ends, which lost 3 bases and 12 bases, there was a span of 20 bases. In germline, CDR1 is MDHEN, CDR2 SYDVKM. The CDR3 has 14 residues.

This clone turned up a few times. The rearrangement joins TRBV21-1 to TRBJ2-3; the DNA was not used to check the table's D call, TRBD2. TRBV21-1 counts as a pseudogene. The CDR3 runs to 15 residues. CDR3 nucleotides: TGTGCCAGCAGCCCCCTAGCGGGAGGCACAGATACGCAGTATTTT. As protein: CASSPLAGGTDTQYF.

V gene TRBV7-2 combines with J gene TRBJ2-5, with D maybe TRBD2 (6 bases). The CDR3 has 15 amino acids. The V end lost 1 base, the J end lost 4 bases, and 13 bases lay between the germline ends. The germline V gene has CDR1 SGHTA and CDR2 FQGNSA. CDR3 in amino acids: CASSLVRELLETQYF. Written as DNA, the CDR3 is TGTGCCAGCAGCTTAGTCCGGGAGCTCTTAGAGACCCAGTACTTC. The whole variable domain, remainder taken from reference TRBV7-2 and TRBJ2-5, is GAGVSQSPSNKVTEKGKDVELRCDPISGHTALYWYRQSLGQGLEFLIYFQGNSAPDKSGLPSDRFSAERTGGSVSTLTIQRTQQEDSAVYLCASSLVRELLETQYFGPGTRLLVL.

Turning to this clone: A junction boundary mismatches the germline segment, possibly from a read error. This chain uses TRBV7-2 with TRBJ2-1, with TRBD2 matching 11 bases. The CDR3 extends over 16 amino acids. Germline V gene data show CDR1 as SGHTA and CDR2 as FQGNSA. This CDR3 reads CASSPQLAGAYYEQFF. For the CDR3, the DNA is TGTGCCAGCAGCCCACAACTAGCGGGGGCCTACTATGAGCAGTTCTTC.

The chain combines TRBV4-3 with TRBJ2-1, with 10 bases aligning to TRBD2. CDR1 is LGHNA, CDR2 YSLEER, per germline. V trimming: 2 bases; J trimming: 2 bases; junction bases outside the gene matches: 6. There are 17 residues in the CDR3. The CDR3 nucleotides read TGCGCCAGCAGCCAACCCCTTGGACTAGCGGCCTACAATGAGCAGTTCTTC. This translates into CASSQPLGLAAYNEQFF.

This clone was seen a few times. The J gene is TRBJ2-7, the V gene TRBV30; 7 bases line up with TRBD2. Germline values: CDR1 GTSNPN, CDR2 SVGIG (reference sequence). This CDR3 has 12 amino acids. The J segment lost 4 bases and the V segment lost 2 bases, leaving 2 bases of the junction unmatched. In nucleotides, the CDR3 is TGTGCCTGGAGTAGCGGGATGTACGAGCAGTACTTC. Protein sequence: CAWSSGMYEQYF.

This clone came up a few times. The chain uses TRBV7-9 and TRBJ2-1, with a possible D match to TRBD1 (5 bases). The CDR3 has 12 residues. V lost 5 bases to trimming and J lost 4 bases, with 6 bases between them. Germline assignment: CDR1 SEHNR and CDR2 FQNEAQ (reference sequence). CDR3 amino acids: CASSRTYNEQFF. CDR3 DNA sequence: TGTGCCAGCAGCCGGACATACAATGAGCAGTTCTTC.

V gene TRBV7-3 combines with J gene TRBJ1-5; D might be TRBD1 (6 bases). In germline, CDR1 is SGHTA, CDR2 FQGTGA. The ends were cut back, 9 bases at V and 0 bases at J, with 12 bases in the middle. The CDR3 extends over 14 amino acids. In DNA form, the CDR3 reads TGTGCCAGGACAGGCCTCTATAGCAATCAGCCCCAGCATTTT. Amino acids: CARTGLYSNQPQHF.

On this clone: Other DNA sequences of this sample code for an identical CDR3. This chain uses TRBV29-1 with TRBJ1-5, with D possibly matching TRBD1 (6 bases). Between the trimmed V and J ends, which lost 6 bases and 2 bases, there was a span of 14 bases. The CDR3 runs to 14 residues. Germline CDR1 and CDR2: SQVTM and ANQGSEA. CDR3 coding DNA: TGCAGCGTCGCGACAGGCGGAGGCAATCAGCCCCAGCATTTT. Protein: CSVATGGGNQPQHF. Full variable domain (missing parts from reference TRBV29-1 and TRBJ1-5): SAVISQKPSRDICQRGTSLTIQCQVDSQVTMMFWYRQQPGQSLTLIATANQGSEATYESGFVIDKFPISRPNLTFSTLTVSNMSPEDSSIYLCSVATGGGNQPQHFGDGTRLSIL.

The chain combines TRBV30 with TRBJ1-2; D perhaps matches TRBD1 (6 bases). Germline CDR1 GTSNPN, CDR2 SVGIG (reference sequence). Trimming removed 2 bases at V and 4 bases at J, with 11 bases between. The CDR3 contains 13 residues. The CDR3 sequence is CAWSTGSSYGYTF. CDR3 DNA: TGTGCCTGGAGTACAGGGTCTTCCTATGGCTACACCTTC.

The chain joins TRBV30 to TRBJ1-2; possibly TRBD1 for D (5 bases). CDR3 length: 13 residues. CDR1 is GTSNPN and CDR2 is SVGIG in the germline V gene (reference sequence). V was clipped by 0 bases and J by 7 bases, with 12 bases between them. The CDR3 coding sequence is TGTGCCTGGAGTGTATTGCCAGGGAGTGGCTACACCTTC. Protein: CAWSVLPGSGYTF.

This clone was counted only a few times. This CDR3 reads CASSYGTSGGETQYF. CDR3 nucleotide sequence: TGTGCCAGCAGCTACGGGACTAGCGGAGGAGAGACCCAGTACTTC. The chain joins TRBV5-6 to TRBJ2-5; 11 nucleotides align to TRBD2. The CDR3 runs to 15 residues. Germline values: CDR1 SGHDT, CDR2 YYEEEE. V was clipped by 3 bases and J by 4 bases; unmatched bases: 5.

This chain's CDR3 is CSVGLALRYEQYF. The CDR3 bases are TGCAGCGTTGGACTAGCGCTAAGATACGAGCAGTACTTC. The chain links TRBV29-1 to TRBJ2-7; 8 bases are shared with TRBD2. The CDR3 totals 13 residues. V lost 4 bases and J lost 4; bases outside the gene matches: 6. Germline CDR1 reads SQVTM; CDR2 reads ANQGSEA.

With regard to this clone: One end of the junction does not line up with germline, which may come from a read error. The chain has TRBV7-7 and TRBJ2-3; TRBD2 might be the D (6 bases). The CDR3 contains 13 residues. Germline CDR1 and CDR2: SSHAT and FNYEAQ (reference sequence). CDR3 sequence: CASSFQAGDTQYF. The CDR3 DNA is TGTGCTAGCAGCTTCCAAGCGGGAGATACGCAGTATTTT.

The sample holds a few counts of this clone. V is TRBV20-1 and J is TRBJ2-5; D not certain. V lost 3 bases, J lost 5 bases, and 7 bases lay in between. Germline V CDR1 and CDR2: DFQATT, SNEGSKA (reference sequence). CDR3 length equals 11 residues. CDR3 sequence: CSASLRETQYF. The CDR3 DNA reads TGCAGTGCTAGTTTGCGGGAGACCCAGTACTTC.

CDR3 sequence reads: CASSPGDRGRGETQYF. The DNA for the CDR3 is TGTGCCAGCAGTCCCGGGGACAGGGGCCGAGGGGAGACCCAGTACTTC. This chain links TRBV28 with TRBJ2-5; 10 bases are shared with TRBD1. CDR1 and CDR2 (germline): MDHEN, SYDVKM. V shed 5 bases and J 5 bases; nucleotides not matched to a gene: 11. The CDR3 consists of 16 residues.

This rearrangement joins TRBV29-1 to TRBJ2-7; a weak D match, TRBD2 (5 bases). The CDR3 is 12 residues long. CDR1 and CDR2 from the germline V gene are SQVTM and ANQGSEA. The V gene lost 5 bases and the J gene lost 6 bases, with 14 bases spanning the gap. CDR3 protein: CSVQSGVAEQYF. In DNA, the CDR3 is TGCAGCGTTCAGTCCGGGGTGGCCGAGCAGTACTTC.

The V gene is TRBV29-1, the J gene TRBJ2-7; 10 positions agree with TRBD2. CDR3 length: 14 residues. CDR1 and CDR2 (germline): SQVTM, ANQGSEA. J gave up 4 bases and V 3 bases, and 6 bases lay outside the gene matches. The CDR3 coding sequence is TGCAGCGTTGAGAGCGGGAGGGCCCCATACGAGCAGTACTTC. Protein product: CSVESGRAPYEQYF.

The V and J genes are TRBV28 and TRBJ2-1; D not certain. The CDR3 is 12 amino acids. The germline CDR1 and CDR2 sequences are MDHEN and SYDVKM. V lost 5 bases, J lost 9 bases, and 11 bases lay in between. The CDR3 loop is CASSPLRVEQFF. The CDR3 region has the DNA TGTGCCAGCAGTCCCCTTAGGGTTGAGCAGTTCTTC.

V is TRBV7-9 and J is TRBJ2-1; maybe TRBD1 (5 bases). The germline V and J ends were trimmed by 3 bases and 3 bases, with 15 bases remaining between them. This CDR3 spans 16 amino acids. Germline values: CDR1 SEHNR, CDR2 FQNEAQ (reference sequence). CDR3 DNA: TGTGCCAGCAGCTTTGCTGTAGCAGGGTACTACAATGAGCAGTTCTTC. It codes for CASSFAVAGYYNEQFF.